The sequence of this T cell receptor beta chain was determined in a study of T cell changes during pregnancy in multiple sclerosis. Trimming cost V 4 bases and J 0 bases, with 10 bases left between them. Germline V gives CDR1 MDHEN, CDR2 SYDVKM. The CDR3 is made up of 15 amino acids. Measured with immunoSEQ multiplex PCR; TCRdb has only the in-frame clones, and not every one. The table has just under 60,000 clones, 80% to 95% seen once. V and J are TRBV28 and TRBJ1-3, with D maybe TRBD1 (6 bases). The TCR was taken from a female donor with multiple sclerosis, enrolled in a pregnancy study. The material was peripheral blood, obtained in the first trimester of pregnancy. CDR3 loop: CASSWGQNSGNTIYF. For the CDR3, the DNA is TGTGCCAGCAGTTGGGGGCAGAACTCTGGAAACACCATATATTTT.